The sequence of this T cell receptor beta chain was determined in a study of Tregs in tolerant kidney transplant recipients. Unstimulated Tregs (CD4+CD25+CD127-) and CD4+CD25- non-Tregs were sorted from PBMCs. TCRdb's table, derived via immunoSEQ multiplex PCR, lists solely in-frame clones and lacks some. The sample lists about 110,000 clones, 90% seen once, with approximately 0.35% in the top ten. This clone was found once. The antigen is not known. Study-wide points: In tolerant patients, donor-specific Tregs outgrew total Tregs, suggesting antigen-driven expansion. No direct test of biological reproducibility was done here.

This TCR was sampled from a human donor who received a combined kidney and bone marrow transplant. Sequenced here: CD4+ T cells from blood, sampled before the transplant.

The CDR3 nucleotides are TGTGCCAGCAGCTCAGACAGGGGTTCCTACAATGAGCAGTTCTTC. This encodes CASSSDRGSYNEQFF. This chain connects TRBV7-2 to TRBJ2-1, with 8 bases aligning to TRBD1. The junction had 3 bases not matched to a gene; V was cut back by 4 bases and J by 1 base. Germline assignment: CDR1 SGHTA and CDR2 FQGNSA. There are 15 residues in the CDR3.